This T cell receptor (beta chain) was obtained from a study of cytomegalovirus exposure and HLA in healthy donors. V lost 3 bases to trimming and J lost 1 base; unmatched junction nucleotides: 5. Germline V gives CDR1 SGHRS, CDR2 YFSETQ. CDR3 size: 15 residues. The data were produced by immunoSEQ multiplex PCR, yet TCRdb's version contains in-frame clones alone and is incomplete. This table holds about 360,000 clones, more than 80% found once. The rearrangement joins TRBV5-1 to TRBJ1-1, with 8 bases fitting TRBD1. The receptor was isolated from a woman between 18 and 29 years old in good health and CMV-seronegative. The material sequenced was PBMCs. In DNA form, the CDR3 reads TGCGCCAGCAGCTGGACCGGGACAGGGAACACTGAAGCTTTCTTT. Protein: CASSWTGTGNTEAFF.